The TCR beta chain under discussion was sequenced for a study of blood T cell repertoires in COVID-19. Overall study: The United States, Italy and Spain supplied acute and convalescent COVID-19 samples.

Repertoires were generated with immunoSEQ multiplex PCR, while TCRdb's copy carries only in-frame clones and drops some. This table holds about 68,000 clones, approximately 90% found once. V was pared by 1 base and J by 3 bases, with 10 bases of the junction left unmatched. Germline V lookup: CDR1 MDHEN, CDR2 SYDVKM. This CDR3 has 17 residues. This receptor was taken from a woman aged 60-75 years with active COVID-19. The chain joins TRBV28 to TRBJ2-3; 7 positions match TRBD1. Sample: peripheral blood. CDR3 bases: TGTGCCAGCAGTTTATCGGAAGGGGGCTTAAGTACAGATACGCAGTATTTT. It encodes CASSLSEGGLSTDTQYF.